The 17 T cell receptor beta chains presented below share a single source sample, sequenced in a study of T cell clones after liver transplantation. Sequenced by immunoSEQ multiplex PCR; TCRdb stores in-frame clones only, minus some. The table includes some 110,000 clones, approximately 90% detected once. Here the sequenced sample was CD4+ T cells from blood, taken 12 months after liver transplant. The receptors were sampled from a human patient who received a liver transplant. Part of the T cells may come from the graft donor.

V usage is TRBV7-2 and J usage is TRBJ2-3; TRBD1 matches at 7 bases. Germline loops: CDR1 SGHTA, CDR2 FQGNSA. The CDR3 spans 15 residues. Unmatched junction bases numbered 11, after V lost 5 bases and J lost 6 bases. The CDR3 region is CASSNMGQWQDTQYF. The CDR3 nucleotides are TGTGCCAGCAGCAATATGGGACAGTGGCAGGATACGCAGTATTTT.

The table lists this clone with a few counts. J is TRBJ1-2 and V is TRBV30, with a possible D match to TRBD1 (6 bases). Between the trimmed V and J ends, which lost 2 bases and 8 bases, there was a span of 24 bases. From germline, CDR1 is GTSNPN and CDR2 SVGIG (reference sequence). The CDR3 is made up of 16 amino acids. The CDR3 region has the DNA TGTGCCTGGAGTACCCAGACCCCTCGACAGGCCTGGGGCTACACCTTC. Amino acid sequence: CAWSTQTPRQAWGYTF.

The J gene is TRBJ2-7, the V gene TRBV27; 12 bases align to TRBD2. From germline, CDR1 is MNHEY and CDR2 SMNVEV (reference sequence). The ends lost 6 bases at V and 3 bases at J; junction bases unmatched: 15. The CDR3 is 18 residues long. CDR3 region: CASSPLRGGLAGIYEQYF. CDR3 coding DNA: TGTGCCAGCAGCCCCCTGAGAGGCGGACTAGCGGGAATCTACGAGCAGTACTTC.

This chain links TRBV5-1 with TRBJ1-4, with no clear D. The CDR3 contains 12 residues. V lost 5 bases and J 8 bases, leaving 10 bases between the germline ends. The V gene's germline CDR1 is SGHRS and CDR2 YFSETQ. CDR3 coding DNA: TGCGCCAGCAGTTCCGAAAGAGAAAAACTGTTTTTT. It encodes CASSSEREKLFF.

This clone was detected once. This rearrangement joins TRBV5-1 to TRBJ2-2; D possibly corresponds to TRBD2 (5 bases). This CDR3 is 16 amino acids long. V gave up 4 bases and J gave up 1 base, with 14 bases separating them. Germline values: CDR1 SGHRS, CDR2 YFSETQ. The CDR3 loop is CASSPRASGNTGELFF. The CDR3 DNA is TGCGCCAGCAGCCCGAGGGCCAGCGGGAACACCGGGGAGCTGTTTTTT.

The chain is built from TRBV7-2 and TRBJ2-7; D gene uncertain. The germline V gene encodes CDR1 SGHTA and CDR2 FQGNSA. The CDR3 length is 15 residues. V shed 2 bases and J shed 0 bases, with 11 bases lying between them. The CDR3 reads CASSLSPVRSYEQYF. The CDR3 DNA follows: TGTGCCAGCAGCTTATCCCCGGTCCGCTCCTACGAGCAGTACTTC.

The V and J genes are TRBV9 and TRBJ2-1; D is possibly TRBD1 (6 bases). Trimming removed 4 bases from V and 6 bases from J, with 11 bases in between. The CDR3 consists of 13 residues. Germline loops: CDR1 SGDLS, CDR2 YYNGEE. CDR3 sequence reads: CASSKRDTNEQFF. CDR3 nucleotide sequence: TGTGCCAGCAGCAAAAGGGACACCAATGAGCAGTTCTTC.

This chain joins TRBV7-6 and TRBJ2-3; 7 bases are a match to TRBD1. The germline V gene encodes CDR1 SGHVS and CDR2 FNYEAQ. The V gene end was trimmed by 1 base and the J gene end by 1 base; junction bases not matched to a gene: 2. This CDR3 is built from 15 residues. CDR3 sequence (DNA): TGTGCCAGCAGCTTAGGGACAGGTCGCACAGATACGCAGTATTTT. Translated: CASSLGTGRTDTQYF.

The chain recombines TRBV5-1 with TRBJ2-1; TRBD2 aligns across 13 bases. Germline V gives CDR1 SGHRS, CDR2 YFSETQ. The CDR3 totals 15 residues. V lost 3 bases, J lost 15 bases, and 12 bases stayed unmatched. The CDR3 loop reads CASSSDGLAGVVWFF. Here the CDR3 DNA reads TGCGCCAGCAGCTCGGACGGACTAGCGGGAGTCGTTTGGTTCTTC.

This clone was detected only once. The V and J genes are TRBV5-5 and TRBJ2-5; D uncertain. Deletions cut 3 bases from V and 2 bases from J, with 11 bases between. This CDR3 region has 14 residues. Germline V gene data show CDR1 as SGHKS and CDR2 as YYEKEE (reference sequence). CDR3 loop: CASSSVQLQETQYF. DNA for the CDR3: TGTGCCAGCAGCTCTGTCCAATTACAAGAGACCCAGTACTTC.

This clone was counted a single time. V and J are TRBV9 and TRBJ2-7; maybe TRBD2 (5 bases). The germline V and J ends were trimmed by 0 bases and 6 bases, with 16 bases remaining between them. The CDR3 sequence is 15 residues long. CDR1 and CDR2 from the germline V gene are SGDLS and YYNGEE. DNA of the CDR3: TGTGCCAGCAGCGTAGCGAGCGGAGAAGGGTTCGAGCAGTACTTC. Protein sequence: CASSVASGEGFEQYF.

The chain employs TRBV7-2 and TRBJ1-5; D is perhaps TRBD1 (5 bases). The germline V gene has CDR1 SGHTA and CDR2 FQGNSA. CDR3 length: 17 amino acids. The ends were cut back, 3 bases at V and 4 bases at J, with 19 bases in the middle. Here the CDR3 reads CASSFLGTDGGNQPQHF. The CDR3 coding sequence is TGTGCCAGCAGCTTCCTTGGGACCGACGGAGGGAATCAGCCCCAGCATTTT.

The sample holds one count of this clone. The chain couples TRBV11-2 to TRBJ2-7, with D unclear. The CDR3 extends over 13 amino acids. V lost 0 bases, J lost 4 bases, and 7 bases lay in between. Germline assignment: CDR1 SGHAT and CDR2 FQNNGV. The CDR3 coding sequence is TGTGCCAGCAGCTTAGAGGCTGCGTACGAGCAGTACTTC. Translating it yields CASSLEAAYEQYF.

This rearrangement joins TRBV9 to TRBJ2-7, with D possibly being TRBD2 (6 bases). The CDR3 covers 15 residues. V lost 0 bases and J lost 3, with 13 bases in between. Germline V gene lookup returns CDR1 SGDLS and CDR2 YYNGEE. CDR3 DNA: TGTGCCAGCAGCGTAGATTTGGGGGGTTACTACGAGCAGTACTTC. Translated: CASSVDLGGYYEQYF.

This rearrangement joins TRBV5-1 to TRBJ2-2, with 10 bases fitting TRBD1. Unmatched junction bases numbered 2, after V lost 0 bases and J lost 3 bases. Germline-derived CDR1 and CDR2 are SGHRS and YFSETQ. The CDR3 extends over 16 amino acids. CDR3 region: CASSLAGTGDTGELFF. As DNA, the CDR3 is TGCGCCAGCAGCTTGGCCGGGACAGGGGACACCGGGGAGCTGTTTTTT.

The rearrangement links TRBV11-3 to TRBJ2-7; a weak D match, TRBD2 (5 bases). With 7 bases removed from V and 2 bases from J, the gap between germline ends came to 12 bases. Germline-derived CDR1 and CDR2 are SGHNT and YENEEA. The length of the CDR3 is 13 residues. CDR3 sequence: CASTPRETYEQYF. The CDR3 region has the DNA TGTGCCAGCACCCCCCGGGAAACCTACGAGCAGTACTTC. Variable domain in full (rest from reference TRBV11-3 and TRBJ2-7): EAGVVQSPRYKIIEKKQPVAFWCNPISGHNTLYWYLQNLGQGPELLIRYENEEAVDDSQLPKDRFSAERLKGVDSTLKIQPAELGDSAVYLCASTPRETYEQYFGPGTRLTVT.

This sequence joins TRBV9 and TRBJ2-2; 12 bases are a match to TRBD2. This CDR3 has 16 amino acids. Trimming at V came to 7 bases and at J to 3 bases, leaving 7 bases not matched to a gene. CDR1 and CDR2 (germline): SGDLS, YYNGEE. The CDR3 nucleotides read TGTGCCAGCCCCTATAGGACTAGCGGGGACACCGGGGAGCTGTTTTTT. The encoded protein is CASPYRTSGDTGELFF.